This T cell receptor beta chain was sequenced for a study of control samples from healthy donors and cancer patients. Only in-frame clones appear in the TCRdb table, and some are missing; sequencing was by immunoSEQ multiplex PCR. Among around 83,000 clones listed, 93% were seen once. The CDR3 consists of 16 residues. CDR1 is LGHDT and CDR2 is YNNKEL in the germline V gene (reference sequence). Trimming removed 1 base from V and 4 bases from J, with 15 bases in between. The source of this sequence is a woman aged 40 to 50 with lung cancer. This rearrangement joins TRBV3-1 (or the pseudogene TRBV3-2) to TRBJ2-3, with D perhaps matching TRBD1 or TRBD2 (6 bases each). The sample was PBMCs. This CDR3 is CASSQGWGARSDTQYF. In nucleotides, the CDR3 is TGTGCCAGCAGCCAAGGTTGGGGGGCGAGGTCAGATACGCAGTATTTT.